The 27 T cell receptor beta chains below all came from one sample that was sequenced in a study of blood T cell repertoires in COVID-19 (dated by TCRdb to the early 2020s). The library was obtained by the immunoSEQ multiplex PCR assay. Entries here come from immuneACCESS through TCRdb and include only in-frame sequences with V and J called. Some clones fail to appear in such tables; in the studies checked, an unresolved V gene covers under half of the shortfall, and the cause of the remainder is unknown. The sample table contains hundreds of thousands of clones; only one count was recorded for roughly 90% of them. Together, the top ten hold 3% to 3.5% of the sample. Material for sequencing was PBMCs or T cells enriched from blood (not recorded which). These receptors were obtained from a woman in her 50s in a cohort exposed to, infected with or recovered from COVID-19 (not recorded which).

This clone occurred a few times. The chain carries TRBV5-1 and TRBJ1-5; D remains unclear. The germline gives CDR1 SGHRS, CDR2 YFSETQ. There are 15 residues in the CDR3. The germline V and J ends were trimmed by 2 bases and 7 bases, with 16 bases remaining between them. The CDR3 sequence: CASSFEGLVDQPQHF. CDR3 DNA sequence: TGCGCCAGCAGCTTCGAGGGCCTGGTGGACCAGCCCCAGCATTTT.

The chain combines TRBV18 with TRBJ1-4, with D possibly being TRBD1 (5 bases). Germline V gives CDR1 KGHSH, CDR2 LQKENI. CDR3 size: 14 residues. V was cut by 4 bases and J by 3 bases, with 9 bases left in between. The CDR3 loop is CASSQGRSNEKLFF. The CDR3 coding sequence is TGTGCCAGCTCACAGGGGCGGTCTAATGAAAAACTGTTTTTT.

The genes are TRBV10-3 and TRBJ2-5, with 8 bases lining up with TRBD1. J gave up 7 bases and V 0 bases, and 7 bases lay outside the gene matches. The CDR3 covers 15 residues. Germline V gene sequence: CDR1 ENHRY, CDR2 SYGVKD. The chain's CDR3 is CAISESLTGVVTQYF. The CDR3 DNA is TGTGCCATCAGTGAGTCGTTGACAGGGGTGGTGACCCAGTACTTC.

The chain couples TRBV6-2 or TRBV6-3 to TRBJ1-1, with a weak D call TRBD1 (5 bases). The CDR3 sequence is 15 residues long. Germline V CDR1 and CDR2: MNHEY, SVGEGT. The V gene lost 6 bases and the J gene lost 1 base, with 15 bases spanning the gap. The CDR3 sequence: CASSGVRGRNTEAFF. CDR3 DNA: TGTGCCAGCAGCGGTGTAAGGGGAAGGAACACTGAAGCTTTCTTT.

The V call is TRBV2, the J call TRBJ2-1; no definite D call. CDR1 and CDR2 (germline): SNHLY, FYNNEI. CDR3 size: 13 residues. V shed 8 bases and J shed 1 base, with 9 bases lying between them. The CDR3 is CASRGPSYNEQFF. The CDR3 bases are TGTGCCAGCCGCGGCCCTTCCTACAATGAGCAGTTCTTC.

This clone was counted a single time. The V gene is TRBV4-2, the J gene TRBJ1-5; D is ambiguous. The CDR3 spans 16 residues. Germline values: CDR1 LGHNA, CDR2 YNFKEQ. The V and J ends lost 0 bases and 7 bases respectively, with 16 bases between them. The CDR3 DNA reads as TGTGCCAGCAGCCAAGAATTGCGAGCGGCGGTGCAGCCCCAGCATTTT. Translating it yields CASSQELRAAVQPQHF.

The chain uses TRBV7-2 and TRBJ2-1; a weak D match, TRBD2 (7 bases). Germline assignment: CDR1 SGHTA and CDR2 FQGNSA. V was trimmed by 5 bases and J by 7 bases, leaving 15 bases between them. This CDR3 region has 14 residues. CDR3 in DNA: TGTGCCAGCAGCGGAAAGGGAGGGGGGAATGAGCAGTTCTTC. Protein: CASSGKGGGNEQFF.

This chain joins TRBV6-2 or TRBV6-3 and TRBJ2-1, with D possibly TRBD2 on 7 matching bases. Germline V CDR1 and CDR2: MNHEY, SVGEGT. Trimming removed 4 bases at V and 4 bases at J, with 14 bases between. The CDR3 contains 15 residues. This CDR3 is CASSLGGAAYNEQFF. CDR3 coding DNA: TGTGCCAGCAGTTTGGGGGGGGCTGCTTACAATGAGCAGTTCTTC.

The rearrangement uses TRBV6-2 or TRBV6-3 and TRBJ2-7; 7 bases align to TRBD2. Germline V gene lookup returns CDR1 MNHEY and CDR2 SVGEGT. CDR3 length equals 14 residues. V lost 5 bases to trimming and J lost 3 bases; unmatched junction nucleotides: 7. For the CDR3, the DNA is TGTGCCAGCAGTGATCGGGGGGTGGTCTACGAGCAGTACTTC. Translating gives CASSDRGVVYEQYF.

The gene calls are TRBV4-1 and TRBJ1-1; TRBD1 aligns across 8 bases. Looked up from germline, CDR1 is MGHRA and CDR2 is YSYEKL. V was pared by 0 bases and J by 1 base, with 4 bases of the junction left unmatched. The CDR3 is 16 amino acids. The CDR3 nucleotides are TGCGCCAGCAGCCAAGATATAACAGGGGGGAACACTGAAGCTTTCTTT. This sequence encodes CASSQDITGGNTEAFF.

The CDR3: CASSYSGALNYEQYF. In nucleotides, the CDR3 is TGTGCCAGCAGTTACTCTGGGGCCCTCAACTACGAGCAGTACTTC. V and J are TRBV6-5 and TRBJ2-7; D is possibly TRBD1 (5 bases). This CDR3 contains 15 residues. V was shortened by 0 bases and J by 3 bases, with 12 bases between the two germline ends. In germline, CDR1 is MNHEY, CDR2 SVGAGI.

CDR3 nucleotides: TGTGCCAGCAGCTTAGACTCCTCGGCACCCCTCCACTTT. Translated: CASSLDSSAPLHF. The chain joins TRBV11-3 to TRBJ1-6; D remains ambiguous. Germline CDR1 reads SGHNT; CDR2 reads YENEEA. The CDR3 loop spans 13 amino acids. Trimming left V 0 bases short and J 11 bases short, with 8 bases between.

This clone came up a few times. This chain connects TRBV6-5 to TRBJ2-7; tentative D call: TRBD1 (6 bases). The CDR3 covers 13 residues. V was shortened by 8 bases and J by 4 bases, with 15 bases between the two germline ends. Germline-derived CDR1 and CDR2 are MNHEY and SVGAGI. The CDR3 spells CASLQQGGYEQYF. The CDR3 DNA reads as TGTGCCAGCCTACAACAGGGTGGGTACGAGCAGTACTTC.

This clone was seen many times. The chain combines TRBV6-5 with TRBJ1-4, with D maybe TRBD1 (5 bases). Germline CDR1 is MNHEY and CDR2 is SVGAGI. The ends were cut back, 9 bases at V and 4 bases at J, with 15 bases in the middle. The length of the CDR3 is 14 residues. The CDR3 DNA follows: TGTGCCAGTGGTAGGGGATGGGGTAATGAAAAACTGTTTTTT. It encodes CASGRGWGNEKLFF.

The V call is TRBV7-9, the J call TRBJ1-2; 11 bases agree with TRBD1. Germline CDR1 reads SEHNR; CDR2 reads FQNEAQ (reference sequence). There are 15 residues in the CDR3. J lost 4 bases, V lost 5 bases, and 6 bases had no gene match. In nucleotides, the CDR3 is TGTGCCAGCAGCCTAACCGGGACAGGGGGCTATGGCTACACCTTC. Its translation is CASSLTGTGGYGYTF. The whole variable domain, filled in from reference TRBV7-9 and TRBJ1-2, reads DTGVSQNPRHKITKRGQNVTFRCDPISEHNRLYWYRQTLGQGPEFLTYFQNEAQLEKSRLLSDRFSAERPKGSFSTLEIQRTEQGDSAMYLCASSLTGTGGYGYTFGSGTRLTVV.

V usage is TRBV4-1 and J usage is TRBJ1-2; D remains ambiguous. The V end lost 1 base, the J end lost 5 bases, and 20 bases lay between the germline ends. CDR3 length: 17 residues. Looked up from germline, CDR1 is MGHRA and CDR2 is YSYEKL. DNA for the CDR3: TGCGCCAGCAGCCAAGGCGGAAAACTCAATCTAGTGTATGGCTACACCTTC. Encoded protein: CASSQGGKLNLVYGYTF.

The chain uses TRBV29-1 and TRBJ2-7, with 8 bases fitting TRBD1. Looked up from germline, CDR1 is SQVTM and CDR2 is ANQGSEA. The CDR3 totals 12 residues. The V segment lost 7 bases and the J segment 9 bases; nucleotides outside the gene matches: 11. The chain's CDR3 is CSAGRQGNGQYF. CDR3 nucleotides: TGCAGCGCCGGAAGACAGGGGAACGGGCAGTACTTC.

The gene calls are TRBV5-4 and TRBJ2-6; no clear D. V was pared by 8 bases and J by 0 bases, with 21 bases between. The CDR3 has 18 residues. Germline-derived CDR1 and CDR2 are SGHNT and YYREEE (reference sequence). The CDR3 nucleotides read TGTGCCAGTCGAGGTGGTACGGAAAGGCCCTCTGGGGCCAACGTCCTGACTTTC. Protein sequence: CASRGGTERPSGANVLTF.

This rearrangement joins TRBV9 to TRBJ2-1, with a weak D call TRBD1 (6 bases). Germline CDR1 reads SGDLS; CDR2 reads YYNGEE. Trimming took off 0 bases at V and 4 bases at J, with 11 bases between the two ends. The CDR3 is made up of 15 amino acids. CDR3 amino acids: CASSVGAQGYNEQFF. In DNA, the CDR3 is TGTGCCAGCAGCGTAGGGGCACAGGGTTACAATGAGCAGTTCTTC. Based on the CDR3 plus reference TRBV9 and TRBJ2-1, the full variable domain is DSGVTQTPKHLITATGQRVTLRCSPRSGDLSVYWYQQSLDQGLQFLIQYYNGEERAKGNILERFSAQQFPDLHSELNLSSLELGDSALYFCASSVGAQGYNEQFFGPGTRLTVL.

CDR3 in DNA: TGTGCCAGCAGTGAATCGACGGGGAGCACTGAAGCTTTCTTT. Protein product: CASSESTGSTEAFF. The rearrangement uses TRBV2 and TRBJ1-1; the D is unclear. Germline V gene data show CDR1 as SNHLY and CDR2 as FYNNEI. V was cut by 2 bases and J by 4 bases, with 11 bases left in between. The CDR3 totals 14 residues. Using reference TRBV2 and TRBJ1-1 for the parts outside the CDR3, the full variable domain is EPEVTQTPSHQVTQMGQEVILRCVPISNHLYFYWYRQILGQKVEFLVSFYNNEISEKSEIFDDQFSVERPDGSNFTLKIRSTKLEDSAMYFCASSESTGSTEAFFGQGTRLTVV.

J is TRBJ1-2 and V is TRBV2; D is unclear. The CDR3 runs to 13 residues. CDR1 is SNHLY, CDR2 FYNNEI, per germline. With 6 bases removed from V and 5 bases from J, the gap between germline ends came to 13 bases. The CDR3 DNA is TGTGCCAGCAGGAGGGCGGCGTCTTATGGCTACACCTTC. Its translation: CASRRAASYGYTF.

This chain uses TRBV7-2 with TRBJ2-2; weak D call: TRBD1 (6 bases). The CDR3 has 15 residues. Trimming left V 4 bases short and J 1 base short, with 10 bases between. The V gene's germline CDR1 is SGHTA and CDR2 FQGNSA. CDR3 amino acids: CASSWGHLNTGELFF. DNA of the CDR3: TGTGCCAGCAGCTGGGGACACCTGAACACCGGGGAGCTGTTTTTT.

This clone was observed a single time. The chain is built from TRBV7-2 and TRBJ2-5; unclear D gene. Germline V CDR1 and CDR2: SGHTA, FQGNSA. This CDR3 contains 13 residues. Deletions cut 2 bases from V and 5 bases from J, with 9 bases between. CDR3 protein: CASSLLSRETQYF. The DNA of the CDR3 is TGTGCCAGCAGCTTACTCTCCCGGGAGACCCAGTACTTC.

With respect to this clone: Other DNA sequences in the same sample also yield this CDR3. This rearrangement joins TRBV6-5 to TRBJ1-2, with D hard to call. This CDR3 has 14 amino acids. Germline CDR1 MNHEY, CDR2 SVGAGI. The germline V and J ends were trimmed by 0 bases and 1 base, with 6 bases remaining between them. Here the CDR3 reads CASSYSTGNYGYTF. In DNA form, the CDR3 reads TGTGCCAGCAGTTACTCGACTGGTAACTATGGCTACACCTTC.

The V and J genes are TRBV5-8 and TRBJ1-6; D gene uncertain. Trimming removed 7 bases at V and 0 bases at J, with 11 bases between. This CDR3 has 15 amino acids. CDR1 is SGHTS, CDR2 YDEGEE, per germline. CDR3 region: CASVTRHSYNSPLHF. The CDR3 bases are TGTGCCAGCGTGACAAGACACTCCTATAATTCACCCCTCCACTTT.

The chain uses TRBV4-1 and TRBJ2-7, with D possibly TRBD2 on 7 matching bases. The germline V gene has CDR1 MGHRA and CDR2 YSYEKL. The CDR3 is 16 residues long. V was clipped by 4 bases and J by 0 bases, with 16 bases between them. The CDR3, as DNA: TGCGCCAGCAGCCCCAGGGCGGGGGCATCCTCCTACGAGCAGTACTTC. This translates into CASSPRAGASSYEQYF.

The chain carries TRBV6-5 and TRBJ1-5, with 7 bases identical to TRBD1. The germline gives CDR1 MNHEY, CDR2 SVGAGI. This CDR3 has 15 residues. The V and J ends lost 6 bases and 2 bases, in that order; junction bases with no gene match: 7. The CDR3 sequence: CASRDDRAGNQPQHF. CDR3 DNA: TGTGCCAGCAGGGATGACAGGGCAGGCAATCAGCCCCAGCATTTT.